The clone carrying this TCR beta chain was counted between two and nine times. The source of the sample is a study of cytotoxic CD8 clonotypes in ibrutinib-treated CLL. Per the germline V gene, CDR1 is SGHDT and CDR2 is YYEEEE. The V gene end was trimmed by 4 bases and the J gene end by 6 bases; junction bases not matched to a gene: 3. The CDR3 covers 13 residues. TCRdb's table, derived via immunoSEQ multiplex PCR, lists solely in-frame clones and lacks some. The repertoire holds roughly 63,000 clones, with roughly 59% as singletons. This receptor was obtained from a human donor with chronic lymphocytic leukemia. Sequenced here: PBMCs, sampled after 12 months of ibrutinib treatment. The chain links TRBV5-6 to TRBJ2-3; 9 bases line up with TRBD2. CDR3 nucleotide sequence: TGTGCCAGCAGCCCCGCGGGGGGGGATACGCAGTATTTT. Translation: CASSPAGGDTQYF.